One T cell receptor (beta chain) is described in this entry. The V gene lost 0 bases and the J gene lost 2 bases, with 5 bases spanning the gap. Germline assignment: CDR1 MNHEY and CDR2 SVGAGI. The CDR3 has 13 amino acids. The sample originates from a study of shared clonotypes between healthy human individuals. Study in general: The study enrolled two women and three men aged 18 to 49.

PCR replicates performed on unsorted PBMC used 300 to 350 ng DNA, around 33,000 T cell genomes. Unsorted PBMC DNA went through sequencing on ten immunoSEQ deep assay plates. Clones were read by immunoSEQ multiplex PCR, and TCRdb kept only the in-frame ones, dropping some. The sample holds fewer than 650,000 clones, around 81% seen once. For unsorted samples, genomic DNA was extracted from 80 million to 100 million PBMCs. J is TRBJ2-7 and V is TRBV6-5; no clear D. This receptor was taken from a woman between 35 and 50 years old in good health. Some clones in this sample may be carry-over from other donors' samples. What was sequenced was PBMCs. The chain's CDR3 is CASSYSPTYEQYF. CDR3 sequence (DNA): TGTGCCAGCAGTTACTCCCCAACCTACGAGCAGTACTTC.